Following are 20 T cell receptor beta chains from one sample sequenced in a study of blood T cell repertoires in COVID-19. The method was immunoSEQ multiplex PCR; TCRdb's version includes in-frame clones alone and lacks a portion of them. This table holds under 200,000 clones, roughly 73% found once. Material for sequencing was peripheral blood. The receptor set was obtained from a man between 65 and 85 years old with acute or convalescent COVID-19.

The rearrangement joins TRBV7-2 to TRBJ2-1; 10 bases fit TRBD1. The V segment lost 6 bases and the J segment 8 bases; nucleotides outside the gene matches: 7. The CDR3 consists of 14 residues. Looked up from germline, CDR1 is SGHTA and CDR2 is FQGNSA. CDR3 residues: CASRYDRGRDEQFF. The CDR3 bases are TGTGCCAGCAGATATGACAGGGGGCGCGATGAGCAGTTCTTC.

The gene calls are TRBV28 and TRBJ1-6; perhaps TRBD1 as D (6 bases). The germline V gene encodes CDR1 MDHEN and CDR2 SYDVKM. The CDR3 sequence is 16 residues long. The germline V and J ends were trimmed by 5 bases and 0 bases, with 11 bases remaining between them. The chain's CDR3 is CASSDRPSSYNSPLHF. The CDR3 DNA follows: TGTGCCAGCAGTGACAGGCCAAGCTCCTATAATTCACCCCTCCACTTT. Variable domain in full (rest from reference TRBV28 and TRBJ1-6): DVKVTQSSRYLVKRTGEKVFLECVQDMDHENMFWYRQDPGLGLRLIYFSYDVKMKEKGDIPEGYSVSREKKERFSLILESASTNQTSMYLCASSDRPSSYNSPLHFGNGTRLTVT.

The chain combines TRBV6-1 with TRBJ2-6; D not certain. Per germline, CDR1 MNHNS and CDR2 SASEGT. With 1 base removed from V and 0 bases from J, the gap between germline ends came to 10 bases. This CDR3 is built from 17 residues. For the CDR3, the DNA is TGTGCCAGCAGTGAAGGGCGGAGCTACTCTGGGGCCAACGTCCTGACTTTC. Translation gives CASSEGRSYSGANVLTF.

Comments on this clone: Other DNA sequences in this sample translate to the same CDR3. The V gene is TRBV5-1, the J gene TRBJ2-3, with 7 positions matching TRBD1. The CDR3 consists of 14 residues. Losses at the gene ends were 0 bases for V and 3 bases for J; bases not matched to a gene: 1. In germline, CDR1 is SGHRS, CDR2 YFSETQ. CDR3 bases: TGCGCCAGCAGCTTGGACAGGGGAACAGATACGCAGTATTTT. Translation: CASSLDRGTDTQYF.

The chain recombines TRBV18 with TRBJ1-4; no reliable D call. Germline CDR1 reads KGHSH; CDR2 reads LQKENI. V was shortened by 6 bases and J by 0 bases, with 11 bases between the two germline ends. This CDR3 region has 15 residues. The CDR3 loop is CASSRGGPTNEKLFF. In DNA, the CDR3 is TGTGCCAGCTCCCGTGGTGGCCCAACTAATGAAAAACTGTTTTTT. The variable domain in full, with the rest retrieved from reference TRBV18 and TRBJ1-4, is NAGVMQNPRHLVRRRGQEARLRCSPMKGHSHVYWYRQLPEEGLKFMVYLQKENIIDESGMPKERFSAEFPKEGPSILRIQQVVRGDSAAYFCASSRGGPTNEKLFFGSGTQLSVL.

This chain joins TRBV5-1 and TRBJ2-1; 8 bases match TRBD1. Germline V lookup: CDR1 SGHRS, CDR2 YFSETQ. The junction had 10 bases not matched to a gene; V was cut back by 4 bases and J by 4 bases. The CDR3 totals 16 residues. CDR3 DNA sequence: TGCGCCAGCAGCACCACCGGGACAGGCGTATACAATGAGCAGTTCTTC. This translates into CASSTTGTGVYNEQFF.

The rearrangement links TRBV7-9 to TRBJ2-5, with D possibly TRBD2 on 6 matching bases. Trimming stripped 4 bases from V and 5 bases from J, with 26 bases between. CDR3 length equals 18 residues. In germline, CDR1 is SEHNR, CDR2 FQNEAQ (reference sequence). The CDR3 loop is CASSSRAGLGGSGETQYF. The CDR3 DNA is TGTGCCAGCAGCTCCCGGGCCGGGCTTGGGGGGAGCGGTGAGACCCAGTACTTC. Based on the CDR3 plus reference TRBV7-9 and TRBJ2-5, the full variable domain is DTGVSQNPRHKITKRGQNVTFRCDPISEHNRLYWYRQTLGQGPEFLTYFQNEAQLEKSRLLSDRFSAERPKGSFSTLEIQRTEQGDSAMYLCASSSRAGLGGSGETQYFGPGTRLLVL.

This clone appeared once. The CDR3 loop is CASSDGTSGTETQYF. For the CDR3, the DNA is TGTGCCAGCAGCGATGGGACTAGCGGGACCGAGACCCAGTACTTC. The rearrangement joins TRBV7-3 to TRBJ2-5; TRBD2 agrees at 13 bases. Germline V CDR1 and CDR2: SGHTA, FQGTGA. The CDR3 is made up of 15 amino acids. Trimming removed 5 bases from V and 5 bases from J; junction bases left unmatched: 5.

V is TRBV3-1 (or the pseudogene TRBV3-2) and J is TRBJ1-4; D is unresolved. The CDR3 has 15 amino acids. The V gene lost 2 bases and the J gene lost 6 bases, with 13 bases spanning the gap. Germline values: CDR1 LGHDT, CDR2 YNNKEL (reference sequence). CDR3: CASSQLRRGYEKLFF. The CDR3 bases are TGTGCCAGCAGCCAATTGCGCCGGGGATATGAAAAACTGTTTTTT.

The chain employs TRBV5-4 and TRBJ2-1, with 9 nucleotides matching TRBD2. Looked up from germline, CDR1 is SGHNT and CDR2 is YYREEE (reference sequence). With V trimmed by 7 bases and J by 8 bases, 13 bases remained unmatched. The CDR3 extends over 15 amino acids. The CDR3: CASQRGRGGPDEQFF. CDR3 in DNA: TGTGCCAGCCAGCGTGGGCGGGGGGGCCCGGATGAGCAGTTCTTC.

The chain joins TRBV5-1 to TRBJ1-2, with 7 nucleotides matching TRBD1. CDR1 is SGHRS, CDR2 YFSETQ, per germline. The CDR3 consists of 14 residues. The V segment lost 0 bases and the J segment 8 bases; nucleotides outside the gene matches: 7. The CDR3 bases are TGCGCCAGCAGCTTGGAGGGACAGTCCCTAGGCTACACCTTC. Amino acids: CASSLEGQSLGYTF.

The chain uses TRBV19 and TRBJ1-4; a weak D match, TRBD1 (5 bases). Deletions cut 7 bases from V and 0 bases from J, with 12 bases between. Germline V gene data show CDR1 as LNHDA and CDR2 as SQIVND (reference sequence). The CDR3 is 15 residues long. In DNA form, the CDR3 reads TGTGCCAGTAAGGACCAGGGTGCAACTAATGAAAAACTGTTTTTT. Translating it yields CASKDQGATNEKLFF.

Written as DNA, the CDR3 is TGTGCCAGCAGGGAGGGACTAGCGGGGGCCCAAGAGACCCAGTACTTC. Translating it yields CASREGLAGAQETQYF. The genes are TRBV2 and TRBJ2-5, with 14 nucleotides matching TRBD2. Trimming took 6 bases from V and 1 from J; bases not matched to a gene: 4. This CDR3 has 16 amino acids. Germline assignment: CDR1 SNHLY and CDR2 FYNNEI.

V gene TRBV6-5 combines with J gene TRBJ2-2; D remains ambiguous. Trimming pared 3 bases from V and 5 bases from J, leaving 7 bases between. The CDR3 contains 13 residues. Germline V gives CDR1 MNHEY, CDR2 SVGAGI. Here the CDR3 reads CASSYGSTGELFF. For the CDR3, the DNA is TGTGCCAGCAGTTATGGCTCAACCGGGGAGCTGTTTTTT.

V gene TRBV6-2 or TRBV6-3 combines with J gene TRBJ2-7, with D perhaps matching TRBD1 (6 bases). V lost 4 bases and J 3 bases, leaving 10 bases between the germline ends. Germline values: CDR1 MNHEY, CDR2 SVGEGT. This CDR3 is built from 13 residues. CDR3: CASSWDNRYEQYF. CDR3 bases: TGTGCCAGCAGTTGGGACAACCGCTACGAGCAGTACTTC.

The V call is TRBV7-9, the J call TRBJ2-1, with D uncertain. CDR1 is SEHNR, CDR2 FQNEAQ, per germline (reference sequence). Trimming removed 5 bases from V and 2 bases from J, with 7 bases in between. This CDR3 has 13 residues. CDR3 nucleotide sequence: TGTGCCAGCAGCCCCGAGCCCTACAATGAGCAGTTCTTC. Amino acids: CASSPEPYNEQFF.

The rearrangement uses TRBV21-1 and TRBJ1-3. TRBV21-1 is described as a pseudogene. The CDR3 spans 17 residues. CDR3 in amino acids: CASSKGGGRAPGNTIYF. CDR3 in DNA: TGTGCCAGCAGCAAAGGTGGCGGGAGGGCCCCTGGAAACACCATATATTTT.

V usage is TRBV6-5 and J usage is TRBJ1-1, with 7 positions matching TRBD1. The trim removed 4 bases at V and 4 bases at J, leaving 12 bases unmatched. CDR1 and CDR2 from the germline V gene are MNHEY and SVGAGI. The CDR3 extends over 16 amino acids. The DNA of the CDR3 is TGTGCCAGCAGTTCTGATAGCGGGAAGGGGGCCACTGAAGCTTTCTTT. Translation gives CASSSDSGKGATEAFF.

The V and J genes are TRBV24-1 and TRBJ1-5; D is ambiguous. In germline, CDR1 is KGHDR, CDR2 SFDVKD. This CDR3 has 16 amino acids. With 2 bases removed from V and 2 bases from J, the gap between germline ends came to 12 bases. The CDR3 loop reads CATSDWAIDGNQPQHF. CDR3 DNA sequence: TGTGCCACCAGTGATTGGGCTATAGATGGCAATCAGCCCCAGCATTTT.

This rearrangement joins TRBV28 to TRBJ2-7; possible D gene TRBD2, 6 bases. This CDR3 has 15 residues. Trimming shortened V by 2 bases and J by 3 bases, and 14 bases separated the two germline ends. Germline CDR1 reads MDHEN; CDR2 reads SYDVKM. The CDR3 sequence is CASSLGGAVFYEQYF. CDR3 bases: TGTGCCAGCAGTTTAGGAGGGGCAGTTTTCTACGAGCAGTACTTC.